What follows describes a single T cell receptor beta chain. The record originates from a study of control samples from healthy donors and cancer patients. Using immunoSEQ multiplex PCR, the repertoire was profiled, and TCRdb retains in-frame clones only, with some absent. The sample consists of 90,000 or so clones, approximately 88% of them appearing once. V was clipped by 3 bases and J by 4 bases, with 13 bases between them. CDR1 and CDR2 (germline): MRHNA, SNTAGT. The CDR3 runs 15 residues. This chain connects TRBV6-4 to TRBJ2-1, with D possibly matching TRBD1 (8 bases). The sample taken for sequencing was PBMCs. The TCR sequence derives from a woman aged 45-65 years with colorectal cancer. The DNA for the CDR3 is TGTGCCAGCAGTGATACAGGGGGGGCATACAATGAGCAGTTCTTC. Its protein is CASSDTGGAYNEQFF.